This T cell receptor (beta chain) was identified in a study of beta chain features in type 1 diabetes. A word on this clone: Its specificity is not known.

Study results and limitations: Reduced insertions and increased deletions marked VDJ junctions in type 1 diabetes patients. Shorter TCRB CDR3s, moderately but significantly so, were found in Type 1 diabetes patients in all four CD4+ subsets. It was not settled here whether HLA type affects TCRB rearrangement.

What was sequenced were expressed TCRB transcripts, since all of the isolated RNA had been reverse transcribed. TCRdb's table, derived via immunoSEQ multiplex PCR, lists solely in-frame clones and lacks some. The data show approximately 150,000 clones, around a tenth seen once. The germline V gene encodes CDR1 KGHSY and CDR2 FQNENV. Trimming shortened V by 0 bases and J by 1 base, and 13 bases separated the two germline ends. The CDR3 extends over 16 amino acids. The sequenced sample was central memory CD4+ T cells from blood. The V call is TRBV16, the J call TRBJ2-7; D is possibly TRBD2 (6 bases). The TCR was taken from a middle-aged woman in good health. The CDR3 sequence: CASSQSPAGPSYEQYF. The CDR3 DNA is TGTGCCAGCAGCCAATCCCCAGCGGGCCCTTCCTACGAGCAGTACTTC.